This paragraph reports one TCR beta chain. Its matching antigen is unknown. Germline loops: CDR1 PRHDT, CDR2 FYEKMQ (reference sequence). This CDR3 spans 15 amino acids. V was pared by 7 bases and J by 2 bases, with 16 bases between. TCRdb itself ran the 5' RACE reads through MiXCR, one entry per CDR3 protein. The table lists around 220,000 distinct CDR3 sequences, 15% to 20% of them singletons, with 40% to 50% in the top ten. This specimen belongs to a study of CD8 T cells in ankylosing spondylitis. Broader study findings: A motif in TCR beta, a set of under ten highly homologous variants, appeared characteristic of ankylosing spondylitis blood.

The sequence was collected from a male donor with ankylosing spondylitis. V is TRBV13 and J is TRBJ2-3, with D perhaps TRBD1 or TRBD2 (5 bases each). Specimen: blood, either unsorted or a sorted T cell fraction (not recorded which). In nucleotides, the CDR3 is TGTGCCAGCATGATGGGACCCCGAACCACAGATACGCAGTATTTT. It specifies CASMMGPRTTDTQYF. The whole variable domain, filled in from reference TRBV13 and TRBJ2-3, reads AAGVIQSPRHLIKEKRETATLKCYPIPRHDTVYWYQQGPGQDPQFLISFYEKMQSDKGSIPDRFSAQQFSDYHSELNMSSLELGDSALYFCASMMGPRTTDTQYFGPGTRLTVL.